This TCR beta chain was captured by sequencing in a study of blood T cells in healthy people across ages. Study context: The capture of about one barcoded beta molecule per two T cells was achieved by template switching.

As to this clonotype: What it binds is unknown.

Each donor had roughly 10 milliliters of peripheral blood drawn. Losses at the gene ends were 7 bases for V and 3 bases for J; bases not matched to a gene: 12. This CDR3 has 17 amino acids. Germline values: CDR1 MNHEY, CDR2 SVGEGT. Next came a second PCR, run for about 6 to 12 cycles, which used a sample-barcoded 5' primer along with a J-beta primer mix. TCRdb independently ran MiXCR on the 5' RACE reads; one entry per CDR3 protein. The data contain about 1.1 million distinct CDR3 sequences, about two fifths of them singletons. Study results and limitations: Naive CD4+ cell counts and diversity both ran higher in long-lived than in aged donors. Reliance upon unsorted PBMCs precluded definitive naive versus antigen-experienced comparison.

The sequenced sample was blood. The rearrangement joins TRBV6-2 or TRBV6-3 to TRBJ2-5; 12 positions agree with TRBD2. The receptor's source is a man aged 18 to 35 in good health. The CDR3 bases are TGTGCCAGCACTGGCGGAAAGACTAGCGGGAGTAAAGAGACCCAGTACTTC. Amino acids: CASTGGKTSGSKETQYF.